This TCR beta chain was recovered during a study of blood T cell repertoires in COVID-19. Seattle patient enrollment occurred during active infection, with longitudinal follow-up thereafter. Some clones are missing from TCRdb's copy, which holds only in-frame ones; the method was immunoSEQ multiplex PCR. Counted here are 350,000 or so clones, about 90% occurring once; the ten biggest clones make up about 10%. Germline V gives CDR1 MNHEY, CDR2 SVGAGI. V lost 5 bases to trimming and J lost 6 bases, with 13 bases between them. The CDR3 has 13 residues. This receptor was identified in a woman in her twenties or thirties with COVID-19, enrolled during active disease. The chain combines TRBV6-5 with TRBJ1-1; unclear D gene. The sample consisted of peripheral blood. The CDR3 loop is CASSHGRTPEAFF. For the CDR3, the DNA is TGTGCCAGCAGTCACGGGAGAACCCCTGAAGCTTTCTTT.